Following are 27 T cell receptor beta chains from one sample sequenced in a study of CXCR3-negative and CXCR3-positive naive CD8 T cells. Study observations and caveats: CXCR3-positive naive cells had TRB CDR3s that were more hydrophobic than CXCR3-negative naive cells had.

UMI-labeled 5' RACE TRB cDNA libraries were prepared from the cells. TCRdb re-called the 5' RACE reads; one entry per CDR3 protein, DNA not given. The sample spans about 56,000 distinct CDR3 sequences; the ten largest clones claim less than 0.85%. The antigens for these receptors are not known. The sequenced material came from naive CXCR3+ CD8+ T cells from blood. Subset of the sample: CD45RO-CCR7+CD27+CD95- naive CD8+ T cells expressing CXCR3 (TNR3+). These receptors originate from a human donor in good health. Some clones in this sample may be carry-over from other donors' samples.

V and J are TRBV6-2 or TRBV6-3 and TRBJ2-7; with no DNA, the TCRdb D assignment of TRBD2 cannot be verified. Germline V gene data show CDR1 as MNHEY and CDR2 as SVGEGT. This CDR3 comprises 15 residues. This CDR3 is CASSYVLGTSYEQYF.

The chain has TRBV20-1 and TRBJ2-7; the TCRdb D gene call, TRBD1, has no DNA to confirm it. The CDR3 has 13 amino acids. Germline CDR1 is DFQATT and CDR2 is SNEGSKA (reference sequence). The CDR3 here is CSAPGQGAYEQYF.

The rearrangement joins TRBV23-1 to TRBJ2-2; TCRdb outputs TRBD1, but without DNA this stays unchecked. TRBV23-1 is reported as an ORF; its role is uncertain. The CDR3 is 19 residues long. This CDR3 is CASSQPIRWGATFGGELFF.

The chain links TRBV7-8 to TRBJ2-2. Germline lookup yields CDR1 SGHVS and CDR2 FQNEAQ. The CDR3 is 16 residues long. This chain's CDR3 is CASSLAFSPNTGELFF.

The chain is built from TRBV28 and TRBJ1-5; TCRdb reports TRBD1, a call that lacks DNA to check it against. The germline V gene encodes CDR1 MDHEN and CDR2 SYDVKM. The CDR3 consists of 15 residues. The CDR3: CASSVDREINQPQHF.

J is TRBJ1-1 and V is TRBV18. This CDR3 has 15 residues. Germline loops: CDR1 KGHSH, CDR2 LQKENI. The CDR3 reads CASSPDGQMNTEAFF.

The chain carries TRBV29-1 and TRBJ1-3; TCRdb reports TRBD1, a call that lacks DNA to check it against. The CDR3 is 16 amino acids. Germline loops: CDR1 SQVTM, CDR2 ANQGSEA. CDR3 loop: CNVGGGLPSSGNTIYF.

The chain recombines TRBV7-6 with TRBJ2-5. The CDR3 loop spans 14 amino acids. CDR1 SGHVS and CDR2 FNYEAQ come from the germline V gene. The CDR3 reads CASSLIWQQETQYF.

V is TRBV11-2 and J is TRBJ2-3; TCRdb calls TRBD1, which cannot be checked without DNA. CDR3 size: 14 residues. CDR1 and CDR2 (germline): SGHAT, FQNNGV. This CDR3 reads CASSSSGNTDTQYF.

CDR3 sequence reads: CAIRQGAHEQYF. The chain is built from TRBV12-3 or TRBV12-4 and TRBJ2-7. The CDR3 is made up of 12 amino acids.

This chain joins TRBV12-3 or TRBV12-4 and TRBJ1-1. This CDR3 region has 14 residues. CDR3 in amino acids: CASCDDPPRTEAFF.

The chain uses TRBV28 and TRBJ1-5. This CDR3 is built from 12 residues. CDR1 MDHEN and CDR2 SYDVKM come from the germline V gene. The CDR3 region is CASKVDNQPQHF.

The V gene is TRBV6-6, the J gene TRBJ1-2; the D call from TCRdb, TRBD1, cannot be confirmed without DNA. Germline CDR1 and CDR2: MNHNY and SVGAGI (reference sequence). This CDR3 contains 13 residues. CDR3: CASSPVSNYGYTF.

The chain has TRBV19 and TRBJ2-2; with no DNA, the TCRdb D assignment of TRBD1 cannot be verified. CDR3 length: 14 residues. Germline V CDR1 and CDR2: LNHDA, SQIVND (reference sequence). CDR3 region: CASSMGGNTGELFF.

CDR3 amino acids: CSAPSGLQETQYF. The chain employs TRBV20-1 and TRBJ2-5; without DNA, the TCRdb call of TRBD2 cannot be checked. This CDR3 contains 13 residues. Germline assignment: CDR1 DFQATT and CDR2 SNEGSKA (reference sequence).

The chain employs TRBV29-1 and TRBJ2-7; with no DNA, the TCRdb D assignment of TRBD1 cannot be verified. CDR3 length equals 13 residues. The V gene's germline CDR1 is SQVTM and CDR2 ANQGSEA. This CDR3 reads CSIQAGVSYEQYF.

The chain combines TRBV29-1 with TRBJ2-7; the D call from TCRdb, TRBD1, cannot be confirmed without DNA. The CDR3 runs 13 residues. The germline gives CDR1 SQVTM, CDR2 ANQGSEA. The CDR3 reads CSVEQGQPLEQYF.

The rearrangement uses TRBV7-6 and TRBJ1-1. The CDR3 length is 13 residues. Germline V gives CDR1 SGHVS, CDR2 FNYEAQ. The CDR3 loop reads CASSSLTGGEAFF.

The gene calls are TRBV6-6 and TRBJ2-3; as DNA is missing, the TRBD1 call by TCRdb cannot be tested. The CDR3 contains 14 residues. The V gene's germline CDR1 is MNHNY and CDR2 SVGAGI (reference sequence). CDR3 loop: CASTLAGQGDTQYF.

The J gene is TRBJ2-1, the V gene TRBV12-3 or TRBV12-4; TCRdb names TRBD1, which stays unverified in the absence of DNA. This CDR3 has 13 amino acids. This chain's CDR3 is CASTLAGGIEQFF.

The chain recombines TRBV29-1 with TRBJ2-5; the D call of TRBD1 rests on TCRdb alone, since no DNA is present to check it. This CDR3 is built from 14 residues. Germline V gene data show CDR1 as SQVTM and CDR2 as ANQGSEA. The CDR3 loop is CSAGKQGGGETQYF. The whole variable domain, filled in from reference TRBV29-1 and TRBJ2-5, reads SAVISQKPSRDICQRGTSLTIQCQVDSQVTMMFWYRQQPGQSLTLIATANQGSEATYESGFVIDKFPISRPNLTFSTLTVSNMSPEDSSIYLCSAGKQGGGETQYFGPGTRLLVL.

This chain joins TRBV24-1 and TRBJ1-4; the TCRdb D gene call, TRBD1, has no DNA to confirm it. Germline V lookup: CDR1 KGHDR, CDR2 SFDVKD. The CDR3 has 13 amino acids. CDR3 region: CATMDTDNEKLFF.

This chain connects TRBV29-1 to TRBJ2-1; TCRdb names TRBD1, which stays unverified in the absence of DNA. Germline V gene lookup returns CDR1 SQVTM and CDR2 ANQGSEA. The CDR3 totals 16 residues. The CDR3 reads CSVEDHRQGAVNEQFF.

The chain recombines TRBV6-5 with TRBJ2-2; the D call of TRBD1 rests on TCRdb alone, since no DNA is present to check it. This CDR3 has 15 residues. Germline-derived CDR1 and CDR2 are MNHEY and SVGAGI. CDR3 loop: CASISRGGNTGELFF.

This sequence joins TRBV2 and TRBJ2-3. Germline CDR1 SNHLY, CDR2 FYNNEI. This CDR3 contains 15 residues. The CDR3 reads CASKVTGSSTDTQYF. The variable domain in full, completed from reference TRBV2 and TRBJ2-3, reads EPEVTQTPSHQVTQMGQEVILRCVPISNHLYFYWYRQILGQKVEFLVSFYNNEISEKSEIFDDQFSVERPDGSNFTLKIRSTKLEDSAMYFCASKVTGSSTDTQYFGPGTRLTVL.

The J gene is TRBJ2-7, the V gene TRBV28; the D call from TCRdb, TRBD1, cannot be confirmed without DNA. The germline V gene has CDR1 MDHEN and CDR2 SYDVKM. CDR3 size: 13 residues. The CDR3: CASTSSGSREQYF.

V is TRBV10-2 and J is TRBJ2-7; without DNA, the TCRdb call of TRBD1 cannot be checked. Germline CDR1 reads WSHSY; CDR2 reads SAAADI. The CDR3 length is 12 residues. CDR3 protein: CASSVVRGEQYF.